Below are 14 T cell receptor beta chains sequenced from a single sample in a study of CD8 T cells in Susac syndrome. An amount of RNA that ranged from roughly 0.45 to 1 ug was reverse transcribed with random hexamers. TCRdb re-derived calls from the immunoSEQ multiplex PCR reads in MiXCR, one entry per CDR3 protein. The profile shows more than 85,000 distinct CDR3 sequences, roughly 94% of them singletons. Material: CD4+ T cells from PBMCs. The receptors come from a human donor with Susac syndrome.

This rearrangement joins TRBV19 to TRBJ1-5; a weak D match, TRBD1 (5 bases). Germline V CDR1 and CDR2: LNHDA, SQIVND (reference sequence). V shed 8 bases and J shed 5 bases, with 16 bases lying between them. The CDR3 is 14 residues long. For the CDR3, the DNA is TGTGCCAGTTCCGCCTTGCAGGGCGATCAGCCCCAGCATTTT. As protein: CASSALQGDQPQHF.

J is TRBJ1-5 and V is TRBV4-1, with D perhaps matching TRBD1 (6 bases). V lost 6 bases and J 6 bases, leaving 15 bases between the germline ends. CDR1 MGHRA and CDR2 YSYEKL come from the germline V gene. CDR3 length: 14 amino acids. The CDR3 bases are TGCGCCAGCAGTAGGCAGGGGAGTGGTCAGCCCCAGCATTTT. Its protein is CASSRQGSGQPQHF.

CDR3 in amino acids: CASSLNPGQAGTDTQYF. The CDR3 coding sequence is TGCGCCAGCAGCTTAAATCCGGGACAGGCTGGAACAGATACGCAGTATTTT. The chain uses TRBV5-1 and TRBJ2-3, with 8 positions matching TRBD1. CDR1 and CDR2 (germline): SGHRS, YFSETQ. Trimming at V came to 2 bases and at J to 3 bases, leaving 11 bases not matched to a gene. There are 17 residues in the CDR3.

The CDR3 protein is CASSSLPGGQTGELFF. The DNA for the CDR3 is TGTGCCAGCAGCTCCCTCCCGGGGGGGCAAACCGGGGAGCTGTTTTTT. The rearrangement links TRBV7-2 to TRBJ2-2, with 8 bases lining up with TRBD2. CDR3 length equals 16 residues. The trim removed 4 bases at V and 5 bases at J, leaving 9 bases unmatched. Germline V gene lookup returns CDR1 SGHTA and CDR2 FQGNSA.

The rearrangement links TRBV25-1 to TRBJ1-2; tentative D call: TRBD1 (6 bases). CDR1 is MGHDK, CDR2 SYGVNS, per germline. The CDR3 consists of 16 residues. The V and J ends lost 2 bases and 3 bases respectively, with 16 bases between them. The DNA for the CDR3 is TGTGCCAGCAGTGAACAGGGGTTACGGGGACACTATGGCTACACCTTC. Translating it yields CASSEQGLRGHYGYTF.

This chain joins TRBV6-5 and TRBJ1-2; D unclear. In germline, CDR1 is MNHEY, CDR2 SVGAGI. V gave up 5 bases and J gave up 8 bases, with 21 bases separating them. This CDR3 comprises 15 residues. In nucleotides, the CDR3 is TGTGCCAGCAGTACCCGCCGGCCCTACCTTTCAGGCTACACCTTC. Translated: CASSTRRPYLSGYTF.

This clonotype has only one observation. This chain joins TRBV10-3 and TRBJ1-1; 8 nucleotides agree with TRBD1. Per germline, CDR1 ENHRY and CDR2 SYGVKD. The CDR3 loop spans 12 amino acids. J lost 10 bases, V lost 2 bases, and 3 bases had no gene match. This chain's CDR3 is CAISEVQGGAFF. Written as DNA, the CDR3 is TGTGCCATCAGTGAGGTACAGGGGGGAGCTTTCTTT.

V is TRBV18 and J is TRBJ1-4, with 8 bases matching TRBD1. V was pared by 3 bases and J by 4 bases, with 1 base of the junction left unmatched. From germline, CDR1 is KGHSH and CDR2 LQKENI. The CDR3 is 14 residues long. The CDR3 coding sequence is TGTGCCAGCTCACCGGGACAGGATAATGAAAAACTGTTTTTT. As protein: CASSPGQDNEKLFF.

This clonotype has just one count. The CDR3 loop is CASSRTLPDRDYYEQYF. CDR3 in DNA: TGTGCCAGCAGCCGCACTCTTCCCGACAGGGACTACTACGAGCAGTACTTC. V and J are TRBV3-1 and TRBJ2-7, with D perhaps given as TRBD1 or TRBD2 (7 bases each). Deletions cut 4 bases from V and 3 bases from J, with 22 bases between. CDR3 length: 17 residues. The germline gives CDR1 LGHDT, CDR2 YNNKEL (reference sequence).

This sequence joins TRBV6-6 and TRBJ1-5; 9 bases agree with TRBD1. This CDR3 is built from 14 residues. V trimming: 3 bases; J trimming: 8 bases; junction bases outside the gene matches: 5. Germline V gene lookup returns CDR1 MNHNY and CDR2 SVGAGI (reference sequence). The CDR3 bases are TGTGCCAGCAGTTATGAGGACAGGGGTAAGCCCCAGCATTTT. Translating gives CASSYEDRGKPQHF.

The V call is TRBV7-2, the J call TRBJ1-2; D gene uncertain. CDR1 SGHTA and CDR2 FQGNSA come from the germline V gene. CDR3 length equals 12 residues. V lost 3 bases to trimming and J lost 8 bases, with 10 bases between them. For the CDR3, the DNA is TGTGCCAGCAGCTTCGGCCCCTTCGGCTACACCTTC. It specifies CASSFGPFGYTF.

The chain joins TRBV12-3 or TRBV12-4 to TRBJ2-6, with D unclear. V was clipped by 4 bases and J by 3 bases, with 13 bases between them. The CDR3 totals 16 residues. In DNA form, the CDR3 reads TGTGCCAGCAGTTCGTACGTCTCACTTGGGGCCAACGTCCTGACTTTC. Translated, it gives CASSSYVSLGANVLTF.

This rearrangement joins TRBV6-2 or TRBV6-3 to TRBJ1-2; D is uncertain. Germline V gene sequence: CDR1 MNHEY, CDR2 SVGEGT. The CDR3 has 12 residues. Deletions cut 6 bases from V and 7 bases from J, with 12 bases between. CDR3 protein: CASSQTVSGYTF. As DNA, the CDR3 is TGTGCCAGCAGCCAGACGGTCTCTGGCTACACCTTC.

This clonotype was detected once. Its ends do not fully match the called genes, so a read error is possible. The chain couples TRBV11-2 to TRBJ2-7; TRBD2 might be the D (5 bases). Germline V gene data show CDR1 as SGHAT and CDR2 as FQNNGV. The CDR3 sequence is 13 residues long. This CDR3 is CASSLDGPAGGHF. DNA for the CDR3: TGTGCCAGCAGCTTAGATGGGCCGGCAGGCGGGCACTTC.